These 15 T cell receptor beta chains originate from one sample sequenced in a study of shared clonotypes between healthy human individuals. TCRdb's table, derived via immunoSEQ multiplex PCR, lists solely in-frame clones and lacks some. The sample lists some 700,000 clones, roughly 87% occurring once. Sequencing was done on a sample of memory CD8+ T cells from PBMCs. Stated subset: CD45RO+ cells pooled with CCR7-negative TemRA cells. The receptors were gathered from a man aged 18 to 35 in good health. Some clones in this sample may be carry-over from other donors' samples.

The V gene is TRBV11-2, the J gene TRBJ2-3; D perhaps matches TRBD1 (5 bases). Germline CDR1 and CDR2: SGHAT and FQNNGV. The CDR3 consists of 12 residues. Trimming stripped 8 bases from V and 1 base from J, with 7 bases between. The CDR3 protein is CASCRGTDTQYF. In DNA form, the CDR3 reads TGTGCCAGCTGCAGGGGCACAGATACGCAGTATTTT.

The chain employs TRBV25-1 and TRBJ1-6, with 7 bases matching TRBD1. The V gene's germline CDR1 is MGHDK and CDR2 SYGVNS. The CDR3 has 16 residues. With V trimmed by 3 bases and J by 12 bases, 14 bases remained unmatched. CDR3 region: CASSEALGQRKRPLHF. The CDR3 region has the DNA TGTGCCAGCAGTGAGGCTTTGGGACAGAGAAAACGACCCCTCCACTTT.

The chain carries TRBV19 and TRBJ1-2; 10 bases agree with TRBD1. Germline assignment: CDR1 LNHDA and CDR2 SQIVND (reference sequence). The CDR3 loop spans 17 amino acids. Trimming removed 7 bases from V and 1 base from J; junction bases left unmatched: 12. CDR3 region: CASTSLWTGGNNYGYTF. CDR3 in DNA: TGTGCCAGTACCTCACTTTGGACAGGGGGGAATAACTATGGCTACACCTTC.

The chain links TRBV27 to TRBJ2-1; a possible D gene is TRBD2 (5 bases). The length of the CDR3 is 15 residues. Per germline, CDR1 MNHEY and CDR2 SMNVEV (reference sequence). Trimming shortened V by 2 bases and J by 8 bases, and 16 bases separated the two germline ends. DNA for the CDR3: TGTGCCAGCAGTTTAATATTAGCGAGAAGGGATGAGCAGTTCTTC. It codes for CASSLILARRDEQFF.

This chain uses TRBV19 with TRBJ2-5, with 9 bases identical to TRBD2. V shed 3 bases and J 2 bases; nucleotides not matched to a gene: 10. The CDR3 is 17 amino acids. In germline, CDR1 is LNHDA, CDR2 SQIVND (reference sequence). The CDR3 DNA is TGTGCCAGTAGTATTCGGGGACCCCTAGCGGGACAAGAGACCCAGTACTTC. Protein: CASSIRGPLAGQETQYF.

V and J are TRBV7-2 and TRBJ2-1, with D possibly matching TRBD1 (6 bases). Germline loops: CDR1 SGHTA, CDR2 FQGNSA. The CDR3 totals 14 residues. Trimming shortened V by 2 bases and J by 4 bases, and 9 bases separated the two germline ends. The CDR3 region is CASSLPTGYNEQFF. The CDR3 DNA reads as TGTGCCAGCAGCTTACCTACAGGGTACAATGAGCAGTTCTTC.

This clone occurred once. The V call is TRBV2, the J call TRBJ2-7; no definite D call. The germline V and J ends were trimmed by 6 bases and 1 base, with 13 bases remaining between them. The germline V gene encodes CDR1 SNHLY and CDR2 FYNNEI. This CDR3 comprises 14 residues. CDR3 region: CASSQREASYEQYF. For the CDR3, the DNA is TGTGCCAGCAGCCAAAGGGAAGCTTCCTACGAGCAGTACTTC.

This chain joins TRBV5-1 and TRBJ1-2, with D hard to call. V was clipped by 0 bases and J by 8 bases, with 8 bases between them. CDR1 and CDR2 from the germline V gene are SGHRS and YFSETQ. The CDR3 covers 12 residues. The DNA for the CDR3 is TGCGCCAGCAGCTTGGAGGATGGGGGCTACACCTTC. Amino acids: CASSLEDGGYTF.

The chain has TRBV6-1 and TRBJ1-3, with 10 bases identical to TRBD1. V lost 2 bases to trimming and J lost 8 bases; unmatched junction nucleotides: 6. The germline gives CDR1 MNHNS, CDR2 SASEGT. The CDR3 runs 15 residues. The CDR3 DNA reads as TGTGCCAGCAGTGAATTTGACAGGGGGCGGGACACCATATATTTT. Protein: CASSEFDRGRDTIYF.

A single count supports this clone. The chain is built from TRBV7-6 and TRBJ1-1, with TRBD1 matching over 7 bases. V lost 5 bases, J lost 4 bases, and 7 bases stayed unmatched. Germline CDR1 SGHVS, CDR2 FNYEAQ. The CDR3 is 14 residues long. Here the CDR3 reads CASSPDRWGTEAFF. The CDR3 bases are TGTGCCAGCAGCCCGGACAGGTGGGGCACTGAAGCTTTCTTT.

The V gene is TRBV10-2, the J gene TRBJ1-1; D may be TRBD1 (6 bases). This CDR3 comprises 13 residues. Trimming shortened V by 2 bases and J by 5 bases, and 9 bases separated the two germline ends. Germline V lookup: CDR1 WSHSY, CDR2 SAAADI. As DNA, the CDR3 is TGCGCCAGCAGTGAGGGGAGGGGGACTGAAGCTTTCTTT. Translated, it gives CASSEGRGTEAFF.

Remarks on this clone: The same CDR3 also results from other DNA sequences found in this sample. This sequence joins TRBV9 and TRBJ2-7; 7 nucleotides agree with TRBD1. J was trimmed by 1 base and V by 3 bases; bases with no gene match: 4. CDR3 length equals 14 residues. Germline loops: CDR1 SGDLS, CDR2 YYNGEE. As DNA, the CDR3 is TGTGCCAGCAGCGGTGGGACAGCTTCCTACGAGCAGTACTTC. This codes for CASSGGTASYEQYF. Drawing the rest from reference TRBV9 and TRBJ2-7, the complete variable domain is DSGVTQTPKHLITATGQRVTLRCSPRSGDLSVYWYQQSLDQGLQFLIQYYNGEERAKGNILERFSAQQFPDLHSELNLSSLELGDSALYFCASSGGTASYEQYFGPGTRLTVT.

The gene calls are TRBV7-9 and TRBJ2-7; D could derive from TRBD1 or TRBD2 (5 bases each). The CDR3 is made up of 11 amino acids. Between the trimmed V and J ends, which lost 8 bases and 7 bases, there was a span of 12 bases. Germline V gene data show CDR1 as SEHNR and CDR2 as FQNEAQ (reference sequence). The CDR3 coding sequence is TGTGCCAGCGGGGGTATGATGGAGCAGTACTTC. Protein: CASGGMMEQYF.

The V call is TRBV19, the J call TRBJ1-2; D gene uncertain. Germline loops: CDR1 LNHDA, CDR2 SQIVND (reference sequence). The CDR3 contains 20 residues. V lost 1 base and J lost 4, with 28 bases in between. The CDR3 DNA sequence: TGTGCCAGTAGTATAGTCCCCACAGCGATCCTCCGGTATTCCTTCTATGGCTACACCTTC. Translation gives CASSIVPTAILRYSFYGYTF.

The V and J genes are TRBV7-9 and TRBJ2-5; maybe TRBD1 (6 bases). Germline lookup yields CDR1 SEHNR and CDR2 FQNEAQ (reference sequence). V lost 5 bases to trimming and J lost 5 bases, with 15 bases between them. CDR3 length equals 14 residues. CDR3 loop: CASSTGPPKETQYF. The DNA for the CDR3 is TGTGCCAGCAGCACAGGGCCCCCAAAGGAGACCCAGTACTTC.